This entry describes one T cell receptor (beta chain). The treatment denotes: treatment-naive control, cytoreductive nephrectomy. The sample comes from a study of radiation and T cells in renal cell carcinoma. V was clipped by 1 base and J by 2 bases, with 9 bases between them. Germline V CDR1 and CDR2: LGHNA, YSLEER. This CDR3 spans 15 amino acids. The protocol was immunoSEQ multiplex PCR, while the TCRdb copy is restricted to in-frame clones and leaves out a portion. Altogether some 20,000 clones are present, 59% being singletons, with the ten largest covering around a third. The source of this sequence is a man aged 45-65 years with renal cell carcinoma. The chain is built from TRBV4-3 and TRBJ1-3; no clear D. Source: tumor tissue, taken from a patient whose treatment was nephrectomy without radiotherapy. The CDR3 loop reads CASSQGLGAGNTIYF. CDR3 sequence (DNA): TGCGCCAGCAGCCAAGGCCTAGGAGCTGGAAACACCATATATTTT.